Shown below are 32 T cell receptor beta chains from a single sample sequenced in a study of shared clonotypes between healthy human individuals (TCRdb year 2020). Libraries were prepared through the immunoSEQ multiplex PCR assay. TCRdb holds this immuneACCESS table with in-frame rearrangements only. Some clones are missing; in checked studies, unresolved V genes explain under half, and the rest has no known cause. This sample lists 500,000 to 650,000 clones; roughly 72% were detected once. The ten largest clones take up around 12% of the sample. Sequenced material: PBMCs. All receptors come from a woman aged 35 to 49 in good health. Some clones in this sample may be carry-over from other donors' samples.

The chain employs TRBV19 and TRBJ1-1, with D possibly TRBD1 on 6 matching bases. With 7 bases removed from V and 5 bases from J, the gap between germline ends came to 14 bases. Germline V CDR1 and CDR2: LNHDA, SQIVND (reference sequence). This CDR3 has 13 residues. This CDR3 reads CASILQGWTEAFF. The CDR3 bases are TGTGCCAGTATTTTGCAGGGGTGGACTGAAGCTTTCTTT.

About this clone itself: Possible read error: a much larger clone is one base away. Other DNA sequences in this specimen translate into the identical CDR3. This chain connects TRBV28 to TRBJ1-1; 7 bases match TRBD1. The CDR3 covers 13 residues. Germline V gene data show CDR1 as MDHEN and CDR2 as SYDVKM. Trimming took 1 base from V and 4 from J; bases not matched to a gene: 0. The CDR3 sequence: CASSLSGGTEAFF. The CDR3 DNA reads as TGTGCCAGCAGTTTATCAGGGGGCACTGAAGCTTTCTTT. Combining the CDR3 with reference TRBV28 and TRBJ1-1 gives the whole variable domain DVKVTQSSRYLVKRTGEKVFLECVQDMDHENMFWYRQDPGLGLRLIYFSYDVKMKEKGDIPEGYSVSREKKERFSLILESASTNQTSMYLCASSLSGGTEAFFGQGTRLTVV.

This clone was observed a single time. The J gene is TRBJ2-7, the V gene TRBV27, with TRBD2 identical over 7 bases. The V gene end was trimmed by 3 bases and the J gene end by 3 bases; junction bases not matched to a gene: 5. CDR3 size: 14 residues. Germline V lookup: CDR1 MNHEY, CDR2 SMNVEV (reference sequence). CDR3 DNA sequence: TGTGCCAGCAGTTTGAGCGGGATGTACTACGAGCAGTACTTC. Residues: CASSLSGMYYEQYF.

The V gene is TRBV6-1, the J gene TRBJ2-2, with unresolved D. From germline, CDR1 is MNHNS and CDR2 SASEGT. CDR3 length equals 14 residues. The V end lost 6 bases, the J end lost 5 bases, and 13 bases lay between the germline ends. The CDR3 coding sequence is TGTGCCAGCAGGTTCGAAGGTGGGACCGGGGAGCTGTTTTTT. As protein: CASRFEGGTGELFF.

This clone was detected a few times. The gene calls are TRBV7-2 and TRBJ2-5; TRBD1 matches at 8 bases. The DNA end lines up better with TRBJ2-7; the J call may be wrong. Germline values: CDR1 SGHTA, CDR2 FQGNSA. This CDR3 is built from 19 residues. The DNA of the CDR3 is TGTGCCAGCAGCTTAGCGGTGAGAACAGGGGGACTGGGGTCCTACGAGCAGTACTTC. It yields the protein CASSLAVRTGGLGSYEQYF.

This clone has just a few counts. This chain links TRBV6-6 with TRBJ1-5; weak D call: TRBD1 (5 bases). Trimming cost V 0 bases and J 9 bases, with 18 bases left between them. Germline CDR1 is MNHNY and CDR2 is SVGAGI (reference sequence). The CDR3 spans 16 residues. Here the CDR3 DNA reads TGTGCCAGCAGTTACTCAGGCAGGGTCGTTGGCAGGCCCCAGCATTTT. Its protein product is CASSYSGRVVGRPQHF.

The chain uses TRBV15 and TRBJ2-3; D possibly corresponds to TRBD2 (5 bases). This CDR3 contains 15 residues. Germline V lookup: CDR1 LNHNV, CDR2 YYDKDF (reference sequence). Trimming removed 3 bases from V and 4 bases from J, with 14 bases in between. The DNA of the CDR3 is TGTGCCACCAGCAGGGAAGACTATATCTCAGATACGCAGTATTTT. It is translated as CATSREDYISDTQYF.

The CDR3 protein is CAGTSGSQETQYF. DNA for the CDR3: TGTGCCGGGACTAGCGGGAGCCAAGAGACCCAGTACTTC. The chain couples TRBV6-1 to TRBJ2-5; 14 bases are shared with TRBD2. Germline V gene data show CDR1 as MNHNS and CDR2 as SASEGT. CDR3 length: 13 amino acids. J gave up 1 base and V 11 bases, and 0 bases lay outside the gene matches.

Concerning this clone: Other DNA sequences of this sample code for an identical CDR3. V is TRBV6-1 and J is TRBJ1-1; no clear D gene. Trimming took 5 bases from V and 1 from J, leaving 8 bases between them. Germline assignment: CDR1 MNHNS and CDR2 SASEGT. The CDR3 has 13 amino acids. The CDR3 DNA is TGTGCCAGCAGTCCTTCGGGGAACACTGAAGCTTTCTTT. Its protein is CASSPSGNTEAFF.

This clone was seen a single time. V is TRBV5-4 and J is TRBJ2-3, with no clear D. Trimming pared 4 bases from V and 3 bases from J, leaving 15 bases between. The CDR3 is made up of 15 amino acids. Per the germline V gene, CDR1 is SGHNT and CDR2 is YYREEE (reference sequence). The CDR3 bases are TGTGCCAGCAGCCAAGAAAGTACAGCAACAGATACGCAGTATTTT. Translating gives CASSQESTATDTQYF.

Worth noting for this clone: A far larger clone differs by one base, so this is likely a read error. J is TRBJ2-1 and V is TRBV30; 7 bases align to TRBD1. Germline values: CDR1 GTSNPN, CDR2 SVGIG (reference sequence). This CDR3 spans 14 amino acids. CDR3 in amino acids: CVWSDISGGNEQFF. In DNA form, the CDR3 reads TGTGTCTGGAGTGATATTTCAGGGGGCAATGAGCAGTTCTTC.

A single count supports this clone. This chain links TRBV9 with TRBJ2-3, with D perhaps TRBD2 (5 bases). CDR3 size: 16 residues. The V gene's germline CDR1 is SGDLS and CDR2 YYNGEE. Trimming cost V 0 bases and J 2 bases, with 13 bases left between them. CDR3 region: CASSVVPSSYTDTQYF. In nucleotides, the CDR3 is TGTGCCAGCAGCGTAGTTCCTAGCTCCTACACAGATACGCAGTATTTT.

The V gene is TRBV10-3, the J gene TRBJ2-1; 12 bases map to TRBD1. The V gene end was trimmed by 6 bases and the J gene end by 9 bases; junction bases not matched to a gene: 9. CDR3 length equals 15 residues. Germline V gene lookup returns CDR1 ENHRY and CDR2 SYGVKD. CDR3 loop: CAISNRDRGLSEQFF. CDR3 nucleotides: TGTGCCATCAGCAACCGGGACAGGGGGCTGAGTGAGCAGTTCTTC.

The chain combines TRBV19 with TRBJ1-1; D not resolved. V was shortened by 7 bases and J by 0 bases, with 9 bases between the two germline ends. Germline V CDR1 and CDR2: LNHDA, SQIVND (reference sequence). CDR3 length equals 13 residues. This CDR3 is CASISGLNTEAFF. DNA of the CDR3: TGTGCCAGTATATCGGGGTTGAACACTGAAGCTTTCTTT. The complete variable domain, with remaining parts taken from reference TRBV19 and TRBJ1-1, reads DGGITQSPKYLFRKEGQNVTLSCEQNLNHDAMYWYRQDPGQGLRLIYYSQIVNDFQKGDIAEGYSVSREKKESFPLTVTSAQKNPTAFYLCASISGLNTEAFFGQGTRLTVV.

This clone was counted a few times. A far larger clone lies a single base away; this is likely a read error. The V gene is TRBV19, the J gene TRBJ2-7; D gene uncertain. The V end was cut by 2 bases, the J end by 2 bases, with 10 bases between. This CDR3 is 14 amino acids long. CDR1 and CDR2 from the germline V gene are LNHDA and SQIVND (reference sequence). This CDR3 reads CASSINIGAYEQYF. CDR3 nucleotide sequence: TGTGCCAGTAGTATAAACATAGGAGCCTACGAGCAGTACTTC.

This clone was observed once. The J gene is TRBJ2-3, the V gene TRBV7-9; D gene unclear. There are 16 residues in the CDR3. Germline V gives CDR1 SEHNR, CDR2 FQNEAQ (reference sequence). The ends were cut back, 0 bases at V and 5 bases at J, with 15 bases in the middle. CDR3 bases: TGTGCCAGCAGCTTAGCCCAGCGCGCGGATGGAGATACGCAGTATTTT. Protein: CASSLAQRADGDTQYF.

This sequence joins TRBV7-8 and TRBJ2-7, with D tentatively TRBD1 (6 bases). V lost 5 bases and J lost 9, with 14 bases in between. CDR1 and CDR2 from the germline V gene are SGHVS and FQNEAQ. The CDR3 is 12 residues long. CDR3: CASSPNRAAQYF. The CDR3 DNA follows: TGTGCCAGCAGCCCGAACAGGGCAGCGCAGTACTTC.

V gene TRBV11-2 combines with J gene TRBJ2-7; 7 positions match TRBD2. CDR1 and CDR2 from the germline V gene are SGHAT and FQNNGV. The CDR3 runs 15 residues. V shed 3 bases and J 2 bases; nucleotides not matched to a gene: 7. CDR3 nucleotides: TGTGCCAGCAGCTTCGCCGGGGGGTTGCCCTACGAGCAGTACTTC. Translated: CASSFAGGLPYEQYF.

The rearrangement uses TRBV9 and TRBJ1-6; TRBD1 might be the D (5 bases). Trimming shortened V by 4 bases and J by 7 bases, and 18 bases separated the two germline ends. From germline, CDR1 is SGDLS and CDR2 YYNGEE. The CDR3 contains 16 residues. The DNA for the CDR3 is TGTGCCAGCAGCCCTCACACCGGGACGGAGAATTCACCCCTCCACTTT. It encodes CASSPHTGTENSPLHF.

This chain uses TRBV7-3 with TRBJ1-6; D gene unclear. The germline gives CDR1 SGHTA, CDR2 FQGTGA. The CDR3 length is 14 residues. Trimming shortened V by 5 bases and J by 4 bases, and 9 bases separated the two germline ends. This CDR3 reads CASSREGYNSPLHF. CDR3 in DNA: TGTGCCAGCAGCCGGGAGGGTTATAATTCACCCCTCCACTTT.

The V gene is TRBV19, the J gene TRBJ2-7, with 9 bases fitting TRBD1. Per the germline V gene, CDR1 is LNHDA and CDR2 is SQIVND (reference sequence). The CDR3 covers 13 residues. Trimming cost V 10 bases and J 5 bases; bases outside gene matches: 9. CDR3 region: CATLGTGRNEQYF. The CDR3 DNA follows: TGTGCCACCCTAGGGACAGGGAGGAACGAGCAGTACTTC.

This clone was seen only once. This sequence joins TRBV28 and TRBJ2-3, with TRBD2 matching over 12 bases. This CDR3 contains 17 residues. With V trimmed by 2 bases and J by 5 bases, 8 bases remained unmatched. Looked up from germline, CDR1 is MDHEN and CDR2 is SYDVKM. Here the CDR3 reads CASSLRPPTSGGDTQYF. In DNA, the CDR3 is TGTGCCAGCAGTTTACGTCCGCCGACTAGCGGGGGAGATACGCAGTATTTT.

The rearrangement links TRBV9 to TRBJ2-7; TRBD2 matches 10 bases. Germline V gene lookup returns CDR1 SGDLS and CDR2 YYNGEE. The V segment lost 0 bases and the J segment 6 bases; nucleotides outside the gene matches: 6. The CDR3 is 15 amino acids. DNA for the CDR3: TGTGCCAGCAGCGTAGGTCGGCTAGCGGGAGCCGAGCAGTACTTC. Residues: CASSVGRLAGAEQYF.

This chain uses TRBV2 with TRBJ1-4; D is ambiguous. CDR3 length: 14 residues. CDR1 is SNHLY and CDR2 is FYNNEI in the germline V gene. V was shortened by 8 bases and J by 2 bases, with 12 bases between the two germline ends. The CDR3 DNA reads TGTGCCAGCCGCGGGAGGGTGACTAATGAAAAACTGTTTTTT. Encoded protein: CASRGRVTNEKLFF.

The genes are TRBV5-1 and TRBJ2-3; D may be TRBD2 (5 bases). This CDR3 has 14 amino acids. Deletions cut 3 bases from V and 2 bases from J, with 10 bases between. In germline, CDR1 is SGHRS, CDR2 YFSETQ. CDR3 loop: CASSSGSFTDTQYF. The CDR3 DNA sequence: TGCGCCAGCAGCTCGGGATCGTTCACAGATACGCAGTATTTT. Full variable domain (outside the CDR3, taken from reference TRBV5-1 and TRBJ2-3): KAGVTQTPRYLIKTRGQQVTLSCSPISGHRSVSWYQQTPGQGLQFLFEYFSETQRNKGNFPGRFSGRQFSNSRSEMNVSTLELGDSALYLCASSSGSFTDTQYFGPGTRLTVL.

The genes are TRBV18 and TRBJ2-5, with 11 positions matching TRBD1. Unmatched junction bases numbered 3, after V lost 3 bases and J lost 0 bases. Germline lookup yields CDR1 KGHSH and CDR2 LQKENI. The CDR3 consists of 16 residues. The CDR3: CASSPGTGGYQETQYF. The CDR3 nucleotides are TGTGCCAGCTCACCCGGGACAGGGGGGTACCAAGAGACCCAGTACTTC.

The chain couples TRBV18 to TRBJ1-1, with 8 bases that match TRBD1. After removal of 8 bases from V and 2 bases from J, the junction contained 7 bases not matched to a gene. This CDR3 is 14 amino acids long. Germline V gene data show CDR1 as KGHSH and CDR2 as LQKENI. The CDR3 nucleotides read TGTGCCAGCCGCCAGGGGGCCGCAAACACTGAAGCTTTCTTT. Translating gives CASRQGAANTEAFF. Supplemented by reference TRBV18 and TRBJ1-1, the full variable domain reads NAGVMQNPRHLVRRRGQEARLRCSPMKGHSHVYWYRQLPEEGLKFMVYLQKENIIDESGMPKERFSAEFPKEGPSILRIQQVVRGDSAAYFCASRQGAANTEAFFGQGTRLTVV.

J is TRBJ1-1 and V is TRBV28; D is uncertain. V dropped 5 bases and J dropped 1 base, with 11 bases sitting between them. Germline CDR1 MDHEN, CDR2 SYDVKM. CDR3 length: 14 residues. The CDR3 loop reads CASSEPYRNTEAFF. As DNA, the CDR3 is TGTGCCAGCAGTGAGCCGTACAGGAACACTGAAGCTTTCTTT.

The chain employs TRBV11-3 and TRBJ2-6; D unresolved. Germline V lookup: CDR1 SGHNT, CDR2 YENEEA. V lost 5 bases and J lost 0, with 5 bases in between. The CDR3 is 14 amino acids. This CDR3 reads CASSPGSGANVLTF. For the CDR3, the DNA is TGTGCCAGCAGCCCCGGCTCTGGGGCCAACGTCCTGACTTTC.

This chain connects TRBV2 to TRBJ1-2; no firm D call. Germline V lookup: CDR1 SNHLY, CDR2 FYNNEI. The CDR3 loop spans 17 amino acids. Trimming cost V 2 bases and J 0 bases, with 16 bases left between them. CDR3 bases: TGTGCCAGCAGTGAAATCCGGGTCGGGGTCCCTAACTATGGCTACACCTTC. Residues: CASSEIRVGVPNYGYTF.

This clone was seen a handful of times. This rearrangement joins TRBV2 to TRBJ2-5; 13 nucleotides line up with TRBD2. There are 16 residues in the CDR3. CDR1 SNHLY and CDR2 FYNNEI come from the germline V gene. V was pared by 7 bases and J by 5 bases, with 10 bases of the junction left unmatched. CDR3 sequence (DNA): TGTGCCAGCAAAATTCCTGGGACTAGCGGGACGGAGACCCAGTACTTC. Protein product: CASKIPGTSGTETQYF.

Only a few counts were recorded for this clone. The V call is TRBV10-1, the J call TRBJ2-2, with a possible D match to TRBD2 (6 bases). V was trimmed by 4 bases and J by 7 bases, leaving 10 bases between them. The CDR3 covers 13 residues. Germline V gene data show CDR1 as WNHNN and CDR2 as SYGVQD (reference sequence). In DNA form, the CDR3 reads TGCGCCAGCAGTGTGGAAGCGGGCGGGGAGCTGTTTTTT. It codes for CASSVEAGGELFF.